One and the same sample provided the 20 T cell receptor beta chains below, sequenced in a study of control samples from healthy donors and cancer patients. Some clones are missing from TCRdb's copy, which holds only in-frame ones; the method was immunoSEQ multiplex PCR. The table includes approximately 98,000 clones, around 80% detected once. The sample taken for sequencing was blood. These TCRs come from a man aged 18-30 years in good health.

This sequence joins TRBV18 and TRBJ1-1; D remains unclear. V was shortened by 1 base and J by 8 bases, with 14 bases between the two germline ends. Germline V lookup: CDR1 KGHSH, CDR2 LQKENI. This CDR3 contains 14 residues. CDR3 residues: CASSPQGNVAEAFF. The CDR3, as DNA: TGTGCCAGCTCACCACAGGGTAACGTCGCCGAAGCTTTCTTT.

The V gene is TRBV29-1, the J gene TRBJ1-3; no firm D call. Per the germline V gene, CDR1 is SQVTM and CDR2 is ANQGSEA. The ends were cut back, 5 bases at V and 0 bases at J, with 14 bases in the middle. CDR3 length: 15 amino acids. The CDR3 coding sequence is TGCAGCGTTCAGTTGGGGTCTTACTCTGGAAACACCATATATTTT. As protein: CSVQLGSYSGNTIYF.

About this clone: In the same sample, other DNA sequences code for this CDR3. The rearrangement links TRBV27 to TRBJ2-6, with TRBD2 identical over 7 bases. J was trimmed by 2 bases and V by 4 bases; bases with no gene match: 2. Germline CDR1 is MNHEY and CDR2 is SMNVEV (reference sequence). The CDR3 has 15 residues. The chain's CDR3 is CASSSGGAGANVLTF. CDR3 bases: TGTGCCAGCAGTTCTGGGGGGGCTGGGGCCAACGTCCTGACTTTC.

The rearrangement links TRBV28 to TRBJ2-3; the D gene is possibly TRBD2 (5 bases). V was pared by 2 bases and J by 4 bases, with 13 bases between. There are 15 residues in the CDR3. CDR1 and CDR2 (germline): MDHEN, SYDVKM. The CDR3 DNA reads TGTGCCAGCAGTTTAGTCAAGGAGGTCTCAGATACGCAGTATTTT. Residues: CASSLVKEVSDTQYF. Filled out from reference TRBV28 and TRBJ2-3, the complete variable domain reads DVKVTQSSRYLVKRTGEKVFLECVQDMDHENMFWYRQDPGLGLRLIYFSYDVKMKEKGDIPEGYSVSREKKERFSLILESASTNQTSMYLCASSLVKEVSDTQYFGPGTRLTVL.

This chain links TRBV7-6 with TRBJ2-1, with 8 positions matching TRBD2. The ends lost 2 bases at V and 4 bases at J; junction bases unmatched: 7. Germline CDR1 reads SGHVS; CDR2 reads FNYEAQ. The CDR3 loop spans 16 amino acids. CDR3 bases: TGTGCCAGCAGCTTATCCCCGGGGGGGGGTTACAATGAGCAGTTCTTC. Amino acid sequence: CASSLSPGGGYNEQFF.

The J gene is TRBJ2-1, the V gene TRBV9; D is ambiguous. V lost 4 bases to trimming and J lost 8 bases, with 16 bases between them. The CDR3 covers 14 residues. Germline CDR1 is SGDLS and CDR2 is YYNGEE. In nucleotides, the CDR3 is TGTGCCAGCAGCTCAGGTCTGTACCGCGATGAGCAGTTCTTC. It specifies CASSSGLYRDEQFF.

The chain employs TRBV28 and TRBJ2-5, with 7 positions matching TRBD1. The germline CDR1 and CDR2 sequences are MDHEN and SYDVKM. The length of the CDR3 is 15 residues. V gave up 6 bases and J gave up 4 bases; unmatched junction bases: 11. CDR3 coding DNA: TGTGCCAGCAGACTAGAGAGCCGGGACAGAGAGACCCAGTACTTC. This sequence encodes CASRLESRDRETQYF.

This clone was seen a few times. V and J are TRBV30 and TRBJ1-5; no clear D. The CDR3 is made up of 16 amino acids. Germline V gives CDR1 GTSNPN, CDR2 SVGIG (reference sequence). Trimming shortened V by 0 bases and J by 2 bases, and 14 bases separated the two germline ends. CDR3 bases: TGTGCCTGGAGTGTCGGCGCGGGCAGTCGCAATCAGCCCCAGCATTTT. It is translated as CAWSVGAGSRNQPQHF.

V and J are TRBV28 and TRBJ2-3, with D perhaps matching TRBD1 (5 bases). The CDR3 consists of 14 residues. The germline V and J ends were trimmed by 6 bases and 2 bases, with 12 bases remaining between them. The germline CDR1 and CDR2 sequences are MDHEN and SYDVKM. The CDR3 DNA reads TGTGCCAGCAGCCCCGACAGATCCACAGATACGCAGTATTTT. The encoded protein is CASSPDRSTDTQYF. Full variable domain (outside the CDR3, taken from reference TRBV28 and TRBJ2-3): DVKVTQSSRYLVKRTGEKVFLECVQDMDHENMFWYRQDPGLGLRLIYFSYDVKMKEKGDIPEGYSVSREKKERFSLILESASTNQTSMYLCASSPDRSTDTQYFGPGTRLTVL.

The chain recombines TRBV19 with TRBJ1-1; no definite D call. Germline CDR1 LNHDA, CDR2 SQIVND (reference sequence). This CDR3 is built from 14 residues. The V end was cut by 0 bases, the J end by 1 base, with 6 bases between. The DNA of the CDR3 is TGTGCCAGTAGTATAGATCGGGGGAACACTGAAGCTTTCTTT. Amino acids: CASSIDRGNTEAFF.

Worth noting for this clone: One junction end disagrees with the germline gene, perhaps due to a read error. This chain's CDR3 is CASSLVGAGQEAF. The CDR3 DNA reads as TGTGCCAGCAGCTTGGTAGGGGCGGGACAGGAGGCCTTC. The chain joins TRBV5-4 to TRBJ1-2; 8 nucleotides agree with TRBD1. Germline assignment: CDR1 SGHNT and CDR2 YYREEE (reference sequence). There are 13 residues in the CDR3.

This clone was seen only a few times. V usage is TRBV29-1 and J usage is TRBJ2-3; 7 nucleotides align to TRBD2. CDR1 and CDR2 from the germline V gene are SQVTM and ANQGSEA. J was trimmed by 4 bases and V by 8 bases; bases with no gene match: 6. This CDR3 region has 12 residues. CDR3 in DNA: TGCAGCTATAAAACTAGCGCAGATACGCAGTATTTT. As protein: CSYKTSADTQYF.

V is TRBV29-1 and J is TRBJ1-1; D is unclear. In germline, CDR1 is SQVTM, CDR2 ANQGSEA. The CDR3 is 13 residues long. V lost 6 bases and J 0 bases, leaving 11 bases between the germline ends. The CDR3 loop reads CSVLVWVNTEAFF. DNA of the CDR3: TGCAGCGTCCTAGTGTGGGTGAACACTGAAGCTTTCTTT. The variable domain in full, completed from reference TRBV29-1 and TRBJ1-1, reads SAVISQKPSRDICQRGTSLTIQCQVDSQVTMMFWYRQQPGQSLTLIATANQGSEATYESGFVIDKFPISRPNLTFSTLTVSNMSPEDSSIYLCSVLVWVNTEAFFGQGTRLTVV.

The gene calls are TRBV6-2 or TRBV6-3 and TRBJ1-1; 7 nucleotides align to TRBD1. The germline V gene has CDR1 MNHEY and CDR2 SVGEGT. V lost 4 bases, J lost 4 bases, and 9 bases stayed unmatched. There are 15 residues in the CDR3. The CDR3 is CASSSGGGGSTEAFF. In DNA form, the CDR3 reads TGTGCCAGCAGTTCCGGAGGGGGCGGTAGCACTGAAGCTTTCTTT.

This clone was picked up one time. This rearrangement joins TRBV4-3 to TRBJ2-3; 8 nucleotides match TRBD1. There are 16 residues in the CDR3. Trimming at V came to 4 bases and at J to 3 bases, leaving 9 bases not matched to a gene. Germline CDR1 reads LGHNA; CDR2 reads YSLEER. CDR3 sequence (DNA): TGCGCCAGCAGCCGGACGTCCAGGGGGCGTACAGATACGCAGTATTTT. It encodes CASSRTSRGRTDTQYF.

The chain couples TRBV7-2 to TRBJ1-1; no clear D. From germline, CDR1 is SGHTA and CDR2 FQGNSA. Deletions cut 1 base from V and 2 bases from J, with 11 bases between. CDR3 length: 15 amino acids. CDR3 DNA: TGTGCCAGCAGCTTAGAAGTCAGGTCCAACACTGAAGCTTTCTTT. Protein product: CASSLEVRSNTEAFF.

The chain combines TRBV6-6 with TRBJ1-2, with a possible D match to TRBD1 (5 bases). The CDR3 sequence is 13 residues long. V dropped 0 bases and J dropped 8 bases, with 10 bases sitting between them. The germline CDR1 and CDR2 sequences are MNHNY and SVGAGI (reference sequence). DNA of the CDR3: TGTGCCAGCAGTTACTCCAGGGATTTCGGCTACACCTTC. This encodes CASSYSRDFGYTF.

The genes are TRBV20-1 and TRBJ1-1, with TRBD1 identical over 11 bases. The germline V gene has CDR1 DFQATT and CDR2 SNEGSKA (reference sequence). CDR3 length: 14 amino acids. Unmatched junction bases numbered 4, after V lost 3 bases and J lost 4 bases. The CDR3 DNA reads TGCAGTGCTAGTAGGGACAGGGGGGCCACTGAAGCTTTCTTT. This codes for CSASRDRGATEAFF.

Worth noting for this clone: Other DNA sequences from this sample encode an identical CDR3 as well. The CDR3 DNA sequence: TGTGCCTGGAGTGTGGGGCAGTATGGCTACACCTTC. Residues: CAWSVGQYGYTF. V gene TRBV30 combines with J gene TRBJ1-2; D may be TRBD1 (5 bases). The CDR3 covers 12 residues. The V end was cut by 0 bases, the J end by 5 bases, with 7 bases between. CDR1 and CDR2 from the germline V gene are GTSNPN and SVGIG (reference sequence).

The rearrangement joins TRBV30 to TRBJ1-6, with D unresolved. CDR1 and CDR2 (germline): GTSNPN, SVGIG (reference sequence). The germline V and J ends were trimmed by 4 bases and 1 base, with 8 bases remaining between them. The CDR3 sequence is 14 residues long. CDR3 DNA: TGTGCCTGGACCCGTCGGTCCTATAATTCACCCCTCCACTTT. Its translation: CAWTRRSYNSPLHF.